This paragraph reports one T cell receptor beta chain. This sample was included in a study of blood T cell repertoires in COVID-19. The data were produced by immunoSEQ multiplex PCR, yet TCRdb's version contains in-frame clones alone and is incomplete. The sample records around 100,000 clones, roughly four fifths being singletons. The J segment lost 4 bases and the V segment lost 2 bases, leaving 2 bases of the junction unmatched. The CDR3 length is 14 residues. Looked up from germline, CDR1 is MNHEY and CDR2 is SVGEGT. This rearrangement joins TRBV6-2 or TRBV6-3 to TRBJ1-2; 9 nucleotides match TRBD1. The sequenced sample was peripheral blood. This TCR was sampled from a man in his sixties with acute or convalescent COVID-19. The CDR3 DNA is TGTGCCAGCAGTTACGGGACAGGGCCCTATGGCTACACCTTC. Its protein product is CASSYGTGPYGYTF.